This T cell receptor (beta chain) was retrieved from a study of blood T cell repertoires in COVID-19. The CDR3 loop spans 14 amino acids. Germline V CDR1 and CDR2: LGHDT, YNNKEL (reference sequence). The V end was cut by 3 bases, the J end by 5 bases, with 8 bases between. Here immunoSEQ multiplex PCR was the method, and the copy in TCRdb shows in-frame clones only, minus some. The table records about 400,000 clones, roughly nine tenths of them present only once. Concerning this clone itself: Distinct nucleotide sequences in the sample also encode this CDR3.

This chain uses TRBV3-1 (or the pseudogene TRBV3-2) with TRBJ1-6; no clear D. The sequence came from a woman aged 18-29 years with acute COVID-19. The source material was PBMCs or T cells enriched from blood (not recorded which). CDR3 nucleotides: TGTGCCAGCAGCCAGGCAGGTAATAATTCACCCCTCCACTTT. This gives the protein CASSQAGNNSPLHF.